This T cell receptor (beta chain) is drawn from a study of shared clonotypes between healthy human individuals (dated by TCRdb to about 2020). As for the study more broadly: The cohort comprised a couple of women and a few men aged 18 to 49 years. Leukapheresis yielded between about 0.9 and 9.5 billion PBMCs per donor. To increase sequencing depth and limit assay-specific biases, TCR repertoire library preparation and sequencing were carried out by different laboratories using diverse techniques. Blood TCR repertoires of roughly 5 healthy adults were deeply sequenced to estimate repertoire size and the extent of clonotype sharing between individuals. For each donor, three plates each were used for CD4 naive and CD4 memory, two plates were used for CD8 naive, and one plate was used for CD8 memory.

Healthy HIV-negative adults with no recently reported acute infections or vaccinations were included as donors. Every donor was a Caucasian adult living in Nashville, Tennessee, USA. CD4+ T cells were enriched through magnetic negative selection, after which naive cells were positively selected on CD45RA and the remaining negative fraction served as the memory subset. After blood collection by leukapheresis, PBMCs were isolated using Ficoll-Histopaque density gradient centrifugation and then cryopreserved in the vapor phase of liquid nitrogen. Analytical flow cytometry was used to check the purity and quantity of every magnetically sorted T cell population. Genomic DNA was isolated from every sorted fraction and measured by UV absorbance on a Nanodrop 2000c. Using the deep immunoSEQ assay, TCR CDR3 regions were amplified from genomic DNA by multiplex PCR. For each cell subset, the extracted genomic DNA was distributed evenly across all wells of several immunoSEQ 96-well plates, and each plate served as one replicate. Each replicate PCR for sorted subsets received roughly 200 ng genomic DNA, equal to roughly 30,000 T cell genomes. Purified libraries were measured with a Qubit 3.0 fluorometer, size-checked on a Bioanalyzer 2100, and measured again with the KAPA Library Quantification kit. Each immunoSEQ 96-well plate was sequenced on its own single-read 150-cycle Illumina NextSeq 550 flow cell. From the authors' description of their analysis: Because the immunoSEQ output included only junctional sequences and no quality scores, the filtering could not be the same as the filtering used for full-length reads. To assign V/J genes and CDR3, sequences were annotated using PyIR, a Python wrapper for IgBLAST v1.9, with IMGT germline references. Reads with weak V/J assignments (E-value above 1e-6), missing CDR3, stop codons, out-of-frame junctions, or ambiguous translated residues were removed. V3J clonotypes were defined as sequences sharing the same inferred V gene, J gene, and CDR3 amino acid sequence. Percentage overlap between repertoires was calculated by dividing the number of shared unique clonotypes by the size of the smaller repertoire. Three approaches were used to assess repertoire richness: RTK rarefaction, the Chao1 estimator, and Recon v2.1 estimates of unobserved clonotypes. OLGA was used to compute generation probabilities for all TCRbeta clonotypes that the gDNA method yielded from a few donors. The table comes from immuneACCESS by way of TCRdb, which keeps in-frame sequences with V and J called. Part of the clones is missing from these tables; in studies checked, under half for an unresolved V gene and the rest for unknown reasons. V, J and clone size derive from that table, while D and trimming were established from the DNA sequence. Recorded for this sample are roughly 2 million clones; approximately 94% of them occurred a single time. Roughly 0.13% of the sample is in the top ten clones.

The junction carries 5 bases between V and J, which are trimmed by 5 bases and 0 bases respectively. Per the germline V gene, SNHLY is the CDR1 and FYNNEI is the CDR2. The CDR3 contains 12 residues, cysteine and phenylalanine counted. Here the CDR3 DNA is all that survives: 36 bases in frame from base 1. With respect to this clone: What antigen it recognizes has not been identified. The input lacks base qualities; no much larger clone sits a single base away. The sample contains more than one DNA sequence encoding this CDR3.

Paper-wide results and their limitations: Even with the large sequencing depth, rarefaction of the sorted-subset datasets indicated that sequencing was incomplete. Estimated clonotype richness was generally larger for naive than for memory subsets. The genetic and exposure-history diversity represented was limited by the small number of donors. Only blood was sampled, and tissue TCR repertoires likely differ from those in blood. Compared with non-shared clonotypes, the clonotypes found in all four sorted-subset donors had higher generation probabilities. Pairwise subsampling led to the expectation that sequencing depth would affect the degree of clonotype sharing among donors. When several donors were compared, the shared fraction of clonotypes was roughly 5% for naive CD4, roughly 3.4% for naive CD8, 2% to 2.5% for memory CD4, and around 0.4% for memory CD8.

The sample consisted of naive CD4+ T cells sorted from blood. The cell subset or site label corresponds to: CD45RA+ positively selected. The rearranged segments are TRBV2 and TRBJ2-7; the D gene lacks a confident call. This sequence was found in a man younger than 35 in good health. The CDR3 protein: CASSFSSYEQYF. The DNA reads TGTGCCAGCAGTTTTAGCTCCTACGAGCAGTACTTC.